This T cell receptor (beta chain) was captured in a study of cytomegalovirus exposure and HLA in healthy donors (dated by TCRdb to 2017 to 2019). Regarding the research as a whole: According to an earlier analysis of a few hundred of the donors, about 180 million T cells yielded 90 million to 130 million unique TCR beta sequences and 276 Gb of sequence data. HLA typing included class I and class II loci at four-digit resolution. Rather than using new phenotypic data, the later analysis identified candidate immune exposures from TCR beta sequences and from how often those sequences occurred across donors. An earlier analysis of fewer than 750 of the donors used high-throughput TCR beta sequencing to judge whether each TCR beta V gene segment behaved as functional or pseudogenic. Because of strong linkage in the cohort, five DR-DQ haplotypes were treated as single units for association and clustering. Using immunosequencing, the study profiled T cell repertoires from 640 or so subjects and related those repertoires to cytomegalovirus serostatus. The study aimed to test whether signatures of past pathogen exposure could be identified by cataloging public T cell receptors. Donor age, sex, ethnicity and CMV serostatus were compiled alongside the repertoire data. All discovery cohort repertoires had been generated using a single sequencing platform. Typing coverage differed by locus: A, B, C, DRB1 and DQB1 were typed in about 620-630 donors, DQA1 in about 560, DPA1 in 600 to 610, and DPB1 in 450 to 490. To predict cytomegalovirus infection status, the study combined high-throughput TCR immunosequencing, statistical association of individual TCRs with disease status, and machine learning. In addition to the first cohort of roughly 670 subjects, a separate validation cohort of around 110 different subjects was used. Across around 400 genotyped donors of the cohort, an average of about 240,000 unique TCR beta nucleotide sequences per donor were sequenced, and 15% to 20% of those sequences were non-productive. An early release that covered roughly 600 HLA-typed donors contained around 330 gigabases of sequencing data and approximately 85 million unique TCR sequences. Of the 398 genotyped donors, roughly 80% fell in the genetic ancestry cluster associated with self-reported Caucasian donors. In a later genetic analysis, genome-wide SNP genotypes for about three fifths of the roughly 670 donors were used, and that subset was treated as a discovery cohort. To study patterns of TCR occurrence, a later analysis re-analyzed previously published TCR beta repertoires from 550 to 800 donors and added high-resolution HLA genotyping. The research as a whole found: According to a later analysis, most CMV-associated TCR beta chains appeared to be HLA-restricted, and the HLA associations seemed to be driven largely by CMV exposure. Presence/absence analyses assumed roughly uniform sequencing depth across donors, an assumption that may not hold. In a later analysis, HLA-associated TCR beta chains were found to be more clonally expanded and to have lower generation probabilities than equally common non-associated chains. The classifier was reported to diagnose cytomegalovirus status with high specificity and sensitivity in both the original cohort and the validation cohort. This cohort had only TCR beta chains sequenced, and the lack of alpha or paired-chain data limited which features could be detected. Compared with the approximately 600-donor mean, donors in an Asian-associated ancestry cluster had fewer N-insertions in productive TCRs, according to a later genetic analysis. An earlier analysis of roughly 570 of the donors showed that most TCR beta V segments appeared in productive rearrangements either about 87% or about 30% of the time, which broadly matched IMGT annotations. A few of the identified cytomegalovirus-associated TCR beta chains were confirmed in vitro to be specific for cytomegalovirus antigens. A further reported finding was that TCR beta sequences accurately predicted the HLA-A and HLA-B alleles for most subjects in the first cohort. Because counts were too low, roughly 18 rarely observed V segments, including chromosome 9 orphons, were left out of the earlier analysis of 587 of the donors. Most TCR sequences were observed very rarely across donors, whereas some public TCRs were present in many individuals. According to a later analysis, parvovirus B19, influenza, CMV and Epstein-Barr virus appeared linked to several top co-occurrence clusters. Correlated functional status among segregating V segments might be attributable to linkage disequilibrium, but an unknown experimental factor could not be ruled out. Assigning TCR associations to individual alleles was difficult when HLA alleles, especially DR and DQ, strongly co-occurred. In a later genetic analysis, a missense DCLRE1C variant was associated with V-gene and J-gene trimming of TCR beta chains, and the association was replicated in an independent cohort. HLA typing was unavailable for some donors at each locus, so association tests used only the typed subset. According to the authors, the approach could potentially be generalized to other disease states and immunological phenotypes. According to a later analysis, TCR association rates differed among HLA loci, with DRB1 alleles showing the most associated TCRs and HLA-C alleles showing the fewest. In a later analysis, some 17,000 TCR beta sequences were associated with specific HLA alleles at a false discovery rate of 0.05. The only immune exposure information available for the cohort was CMV serostatus. A cluster of highly shared sequence variants was judged likely to represent a technical artifact of the sequencing pipeline. The study gave a list of about 170 TCR beta chains associated with cytomegalovirus.

Libraries were built with the immunoSEQ multiplex PCR assay. For the multiplex PCR, a mixture combining 60 forward primers for TCR Vbeta segments and 13 reverse primers for TCR Jbeta segments was used. Amplification of the CDR3 region of rearranged TCR beta genes was performed with a multiplex PCR assay on genomic DNA. Amplified TCR beta libraries were sequenced as 87-base-pair reads on the Illumina HiSeq System. The authors processed their data as follows. Across the 670 or so repertoires, a later analysis counted around 80 million unique TCR beta chains, roughly 11 million of which were shared by at least two donors. To remove PCR and sequencing errors, raw reads were error-corrected and collapsed into unique sequences using a nearest-neighbor algorithm that merged closely related sequences. CDR3 sequences were aligned to IMGT reference sequences to assign V, D and J gene segments. Each retained sequence needed at least a six-nucleotide match to both a V gene segment and a J gene segment. A rearrangement was called productive if the CDR3 had no stop codons and remained in frame with V and J, and every other rearrangement was called non-productive. Following IMGT convention, CDR3 was defined as the stretch from the second conserved V-encoded cysteine up to the conserved J-encoded phenylalanine. In an earlier analysis of approximately 590 of the donors, sequences lacking an unambiguous match to a single V gene segment were excluded. An earlier analysis of around 600 of the donors classified V segments as functional when productive rearrangements were above 56.7% and as segregating when the standard deviation between donors was above 5%. A statistical classification framework was built to diagnose cytomegalovirus status from the catalog of TCR beta chain sequences. V and J gene assignment, in a later analysis, came from comparing TCR nucleotide sequences with IMGT/GENE-DB human TR gene sequences. The TCRdist pipeline was used in a later analysis to assign CDR3 sequences and most-parsimonious VDJ recombination scenarios. In a later analysis, every TCR beta chain was defined by the combination of its CDR3 amino acid sequence and its V-gene family, and reads without a unique V-gene family were dropped. As a way to deal with suspected cross-contamination and a sequencing artifact, a later analysis dropped nearly 600 nucleotide sequences that were highly shared and had low generation probability. In a later analysis, a clonal expansion index for each public chain was calculated from normalized within-repertoire ranks of inferred template counts. In a later analysis, generation probabilities were computed with a VDJ recombination model fitted to out-of-frame rearrangements, and the resulting probabilities were checked against IGoR. Hypergeometric tests were used in a later analysis to score TCR-TCR, TCR-HLA and TCR-CMV co-occurrence, with a repertoire-size bias correction applied to the TCR pairs. In a later analysis, false discovery rates were estimated by permuting HLA or CMV assignments 20 times. In a later analysis, co-occurring TCRs were grouped with DBSCAN, and TCRdist sequence similarity was added when clustering was performed within HLA-allele-positive subsets. Repertoires with fewer than 30,000 or more than 120,000 public chains were left out of co-occurrence clustering, as were about 5 repertoires with anomalous nucleotide sharing. This is the immuneACCESS table as TCRdb keeps it, with only in-frame sequences that have V and J called. A part of the clones is gone; compared with another copy, unresolved V genes explain less than half, and the rest is unexplained. The D gene and trimming were derived from the DNA, and the V and J assignments and clone size from that table. The sample data list 180,000 or so clones, and 80% of these were observed just once. The ten biggest clones cover 1.2% to 1.5% of the sample.

The cohort was made up of hundreds of healthy bone marrow donors. At the time of sampling, all cohort members were nominally healthy, though unrecorded immune exposures were likely present. The donor was CMV seropositive and was included in the group of approximately 300 seropositive cohort members. A peripheral blood sample was provided by each donor, and peripheral blood mononuclear cells were used for TCR beta sequencing. Genomic DNA was extracted from the blood cell samples with the Qiagen DNeasy Blood Extraction Kit. For this clone: Its cognate antigen has yet to be identified. Within one base of it there is no much larger clone, and no base qualities were kept.

This sequence originates from a girl between 10 and 17 years old in good health and CMV-seropositive. Sequenced material: PBMCs.

DNA sequence: TGTGCCAGCAGCTACAGGGTCCCCAATCAGCCCCAGCATTTT. It translates as CASSYRVPNQPQHF. The chain is assembled from TRBV7-2 and TRBJ1-5; perhaps TRBD1 is the D gene, with 6 bases matching. The CDR3 measures 14 amino acids from cysteine to phenylalanine. This entry keeps only the CDR3 DNA: 42 bases, framed from base 1. V loses 4 bases, J loses 3 bases, and the germline ends lie 10 bases apart. CDR1 and CDR2 are drawn from the germline V gene: SGHTA, FQGNSA.